A single sample is the source of the 7 T cell receptor beta chains below, sequenced in a study of cytomegalovirus exposure and HLA in healthy donors. PCR amplification relied on 60 Vbeta primers (plus 13 Jbeta primers). Using immunoSEQ multiplex PCR, the repertoire was profiled, and TCRdb retains in-frame clones only, with some absent. Found here are approximately 190,000 clones, 77% of them singletons; the top ten hold 2.1%. The specimen was PBMCs. The receptor set was obtained from a woman aged 25-40 years in good health and CMV-seropositive.

This chain connects TRBV27 to TRBJ2-1; 9 nucleotides match TRBD1. The V and J ends lost 5 bases and 7 bases, in that order; junction bases with no gene match: 6. The CDR3 is made up of 14 amino acids. Per germline, CDR1 MNHEY and CDR2 SMNVEV (reference sequence). This CDR3 reads CASSKGQGENEQFF. CDR3 in DNA: TGTGCCAGCAGTAAGGGACAGGGAGAAAATGAGCAGTTCTTC.

The gene calls are TRBV11-2 and TRBJ2-7, with 7 positions matching TRBD1. The CDR3 covers 13 residues. CDR1 SGHAT and CDR2 FQNNGV come from the germline V gene. Germline trimming cut 10 bases from V and 5 bases from J; bases unmatched to any gene: 11. Written as DNA, the CDR3 is TGTGCCACAACGACAGGGCCCGTCAACGAGCAGTACTTC. Amino acid sequence: CATTTGPVNEQYF.

The V and J genes are TRBV19 and TRBJ2-7; 7 nucleotides line up with TRBD1. This CDR3 contains 15 residues. V shed 1 base and J 4 bases; nucleotides not matched to a gene: 7. Germline CDR1 LNHDA, CDR2 SQIVND (reference sequence). CDR3 in amino acids: CASSIGGGPGYEQYF. In nucleotides, the CDR3 is TGTGCCAGTAGTATAGGAGGGGGCCCCGGGTACGAGCAGTACTTC.

CDR3 region: CASSLFFSGRGYTYEQYF. In DNA form, the CDR3 reads TGTGCCAGCAGTTTATTTTTCTCGGGCAGGGGGTACACCTACGAGCAGTACTTC. The chain employs TRBV27 and TRBJ2-7, with 7 bases matching TRBD1. This CDR3 has 18 residues. J lost 2 bases, V lost 1 base, and 14 bases had no gene match. Germline V gene lookup returns CDR1 MNHEY and CDR2 SMNVEV (reference sequence).

The chain employs TRBV7-2 and TRBJ2-5; D may be TRBD2 (5 bases). The DNA end favors TRBJ2-7, so the J call may be wrong. This CDR3 comprises 12 residues. Germline V gives CDR1 SGHTA, CDR2 FQGNSA. CDR3 in amino acids: CASAKDGNEQYF. CDR3 bases: TGTGCCAGCGCTAAGGACGGGAACGAGCAGTACTTC.

The chain is built from TRBV2 and TRBJ1-6, with a tentative D call TRBD1 (6 bases). Trimming removed 4 bases at V and 7 bases at J, with 17 bases between. CDR1 and CDR2 from the germline V gene are SNHLY and FYNNEI. This CDR3 contains 16 residues. CDR3 residues: CASSVRGAMRNSPLHF. CDR3 in DNA: TGTGCCAGCAGTGTTCGGGGGGCAATGAGGAATTCACCCCTCCACTTT.

This clone showed up just once. The chain recombines TRBV10-3 with TRBJ2-1; 13 nucleotides align to TRBD2. There are 16 residues in the CDR3. The ends lost 2 bases at V and 2 bases at J; junction bases unmatched: 0. The germline V gene encodes CDR1 ENHRY and CDR2 SYGVKD. CDR3 in amino acids: CAISETSGRAYNEQFF. In DNA, the CDR3 is TGTGCCATCAGTGAGACTAGCGGGAGGGCCTACAATGAGCAGTTCTTC.